This T cell receptor (beta chain) was documented in a study of blood T cell repertoires in COVID-19 (TCRdb year 2020). Study-wide context: Collaborator samples came from the United States, Italy and Spain and covered acute and convalescent phases of COVID-19. The material from the prospective study consisted of cDNA or gDNA derived from T cells, B-cell-depleted T cells, or PBMCs. Subjects who had been exposed to COVID-19, were actively infected with it, or had recovered from it provided the deeply sampled blood TCRbeta repertoires that made up the dataset. The repertoires were made available in a free public database intended to serve as a resource for research on the immune response to SARS-CoV-2. The samples were drawn from two sources: the first 160 participants of the ongoing ImmuneRACE study, and 1,000 to 1,500 subjects contributed by 6 global collaborators. The sample metadata nearly always contained a de-identified subject ID, COVID-19 status, age in years and sex. Where HLA class I and class II types were available, the types were taken from metadata supplied by the sample provider, not from assay-based typing. What the research found in general, with its limitations: Clinical and demographic metadata were provided uncurated, with the amount varying by source and participant.

TCRbeta CDR3 regions were amplified from genomic DNA by means of the immunoSEQ Assay, a bias-controlled multiplex PCR. The study's processing was this. Nucleated cell counts per sample were estimated from amplification of reference gene primers within the assay. Sequence reads were collapsed and filtered to measure the absolute abundance of every unique TCRbeta CDR3 rearrangement. For each sample, productive Simpson clonality was calculated as the square root of Simpson's diversity index across productive rearrangements. TCRdb's version of the immuneACCESS table is confined to in-frame rearrangements and falls short of the full clone set. An unresolved V gene accounts for under half of the shortfall where checked; the remainder is of unknown origin. For V, J and clone size, that table is used; D and trimming come from the DNA. This sample holds around 50,000 clones; approximately 88% were observed only once. More than 2% of the sample is taken by the ten largest.

This clone was observed a single time. Its recognized antigen is unknown. The record has no base qualities; no much larger clone is one base away. CDR1 and CDR2 were assigned from the germline V gene as MDHEN and SYDVKM. From its cysteine to its phenylalanine, the CDR3 spans 18 amino acids. Kept here is only the CDR3 DNA, which spans 54 bases and is read in frame from base 1. Unmatched junction bases come to 17, with V trimmed by 6 bases and J by 7 bases. The collaborating institutions used their own protocols to collect whole blood in K2EDTA tubes. For TCRbeta analysis, collaborators shipped samples in one of three forms: frozen whole blood, isolated PBMCs, or DNA extracted from either of those sample types.

The source material was peripheral blood. Recombination linked TRBV28 to TRBJ1-3; 11 central bases correspond to TRBD1. The sequence was collected from a human donor in a cohort sampled during active COVID-19. The nucleotides read TGTGCCAGCAGGAAGGACAGGGGGCGCGTTTCTTTTAGGAACACCATATATTTT. Translated, it gives CASRKDRGRVSFRNTIYF.